The source of this T cell receptor (beta chain) is a study of blood T cell repertoires in COVID-19. Study-level background: From T cells, B-cell-depleted T cells, or PBMCs came the material, which was cDNA or gDNA.

Only in-frame clones appear in the TCRdb table, and some are missing; sequencing was by immunoSEQ multiplex PCR. Among 400,000 or so clones listed, over 85% were seen once. Germline lookup yields CDR1 SGHNT and CDR2 YENEEA. Deletions cut 5 bases from V and 5 bases from J, with 16 bases between. CDR3 length equals 15 residues. Source material: peripheral blood. This TCR was recovered from a man between 18 and 35 years old with COVID-19, enrolled during active disease. This chain uses TRBV11-3 with TRBJ1-5; D remains unclear. CDR3 residues: CASSTRYGYYQPQHF. CDR3 nucleotide sequence: TGTGCCAGCAGCACCAGATACGGGTACTATCAGCCCCAGCATTTT. Together with reference TRBV11-3 and TRBJ1-5, the CDR3 gives the full variable domain: EAGVVQSPRYKIIEKKQPVAFWCNPISGHNTLYWYLQNLGQGPELLIRYENEEAVDDSQLPKDRFSAERLKGVDSTLKIQPAELGDSAVYLCASSTRYGYYQPQHFGDGTRLSIL.